This entry features one TCR beta chain sequence. The data derive from a study of T-cell memory formation after mild COVID-19. Using its own MiXCR run on the 5' RACE reads, TCRdb lists one record per CDR3 protein. The repertoire holds some 320,000 distinct CDR3 sequences, approximately 15% seen once, with about 22% in the top ten. The TCR sequence derives from a man between 18 and 29 years old who had mild COVID-19 (a few samples of this study predate the infection). Cell type and time point are not known. Sequencing was carried out using PBMCs or a T cell subset sorted from them (not recorded which).

The CDR3 sequence is CASSSGTELQHF. As DNA, the CDR3 is TGCGCCAGCAGCTCCGGGACAGAGCTCCAGCATTTT. The chain carries TRBV5-1 and TRBJ1-5; 7 bases fit TRBD1. J lost 12 bases, V lost 3 bases, and 6 bases had no gene match. Looked up from germline, CDR1 is SGHRS and CDR2 is YFSETQ. The CDR3 length is 12 residues.